The 10 T cell receptor beta chains in this list originate from one sample, sequenced in a study of T cell changes during pregnancy in multiple sclerosis. Assay: immunoSEQ multiplex PCR; the TCRdb copy retains only in-frame clones and omits some. The sample includes some 140,000 clones, roughly 95% of them seen just once. Here the sequenced sample was peripheral blood, taken after pregnancy. These receptors came from a female donor with multiple sclerosis, enrolled in a pregnancy study.

The chain combines TRBV5-6 with TRBJ2-5; 10 nucleotides line up with TRBD2. In germline, CDR1 is SGHDT, CDR2 YYEEEE. V shed 2 bases and J 5 bases; nucleotides not matched to a gene: 12. This CDR3 is 17 amino acids long. The DNA of the CDR3 is TGTGCCAGCAGCTTAGGGCTAGCGGGGGCCTGGGACGAGACCCAGTACTTC. Translating gives CASSLGLAGAWDETQYF.

The chain employs TRBV7-9 and TRBJ2-7, with D unclear. The V end was cut by 5 bases, the J end by 0 bases, with 8 bases between. This CDR3 spans 13 amino acids. Germline CDR1 and CDR2: SEHNR and FQNEAQ (reference sequence). CDR3 coding DNA: TGTGCCAGCAGCCCAAGAGTCTCCTACGAGCAGTACTTC. Translation gives CASSPRVSYEQYF.

J is TRBJ2-2 and V is TRBV5-1; D is perhaps TRBD2 (6 bases). CDR1 SGHRS and CDR2 YFSETQ come from the germline V gene. V was trimmed by 6 bases and J by 5 bases, leaving 11 bases between them. CDR3 length: 13 residues. CDR3: CASNPGGTGELFF. Here the CDR3 DNA reads TGCGCCAGCAACCCCGGAGGGACCGGGGAGCTGTTTTTT.

In DNA, the CDR3 is TGCGCCAGCAGCTTCGGGGGTGCGTTTAATGAAAAACTGTTTTTT. Its protein product is CASSFGGAFNEKLFF. V gene TRBV5-1 combines with J gene TRBJ1-4; the D gene is possibly TRBD1 (5 bases). The CDR3 sequence is 15 residues long. Between the trimmed V and J ends, which lost 2 bases and 4 bases, there was a span of 12 bases. In germline, CDR1 is SGHRS, CDR2 YFSETQ.

The chain has TRBV4-1 and TRBJ2-7, with TRBD1 matching over 7 bases. This CDR3 has 15 residues. With V trimmed by 6 bases and J by 4 bases, 12 bases remained unmatched. Germline CDR1 and CDR2: MGHRA and YSYEKL. DNA for the CDR3: TGCGCCAGCAGTATAGGGGGCGCGCTGGCATACGAGCAGTACTTC. Protein: CASSIGGALAYEQYF.

This chain joins TRBV6-5 and TRBJ2-7; TRBD1 aligns across 10 bases. The CDR3 has 14 residues. Germline V lookup: CDR1 MNHEY, CDR2 SVGAGI. V dropped 10 bases and J dropped 3; count of bases not matched to a gene: 9. CDR3 in amino acids: CAIGGTGAVYEQYF. CDR3 DNA sequence: TGTGCCATCGGTGGGACAGGGGCCGTCTACGAGCAGTACTTC.

J is TRBJ2-3 and V is TRBV5-1, with 7 bases matching TRBD1. V shed 4 bases and J 3 bases; nucleotides not matched to a gene: 8. Germline CDR1 is SGHRS and CDR2 is YFSETQ. The CDR3 sequence is 15 residues long. CDR3 sequence reads: CASSLRTGPTDTQYF. The CDR3 DNA reads as TGCGCCAGCAGCCTAAGGACAGGACCTACAGATACGCAGTATTTT.

The rearrangement links TRBV7-8 to TRBJ1-2, with TRBD1 as a possible D gene (6 bases). The germline V gene encodes CDR1 SGHVS and CDR2 FQNEAQ. This CDR3 region has 15 residues. The V and J ends lost 5 bases and 1 base respectively, with 14 bases between them. CDR3 protein: CASSPRTDLNYGYTF. The CDR3, as DNA: TGTGCCAGCAGCCCACGGACAGACCTTAACTATGGCTACACCTTC.

V is TRBV28 and J is TRBJ2-7; 7 nucleotides agree with TRBD2. Germline V CDR1 and CDR2: MDHEN, SYDVKM. Losses at the gene ends were 3 bases for V and 0 bases for J; bases not matched to a gene: 17. The CDR3 has 19 residues. The CDR3 DNA sequence: TGTGCCAGCAGTTTTTCCGGGTGGCGGGGGAAAAGGACCTCCTACGAGCAGTACTTC. It specifies CASSFSGWRGKRTSYEQYF.

The CDR3 DNA sequence: TGTGCCAGCAGTGTACAGGGGGGTACTGAGACCCAGTACTTC. Its protein product is CASSVQGGTETQYF. This sequence joins TRBV28 and TRBJ2-5, with 8 bases identical to TRBD1. V was pared by 5 bases and J by 5 bases, with 7 bases of the junction left unmatched. CDR1 and CDR2 (germline): MDHEN, SYDVKM. This CDR3 has 14 amino acids.